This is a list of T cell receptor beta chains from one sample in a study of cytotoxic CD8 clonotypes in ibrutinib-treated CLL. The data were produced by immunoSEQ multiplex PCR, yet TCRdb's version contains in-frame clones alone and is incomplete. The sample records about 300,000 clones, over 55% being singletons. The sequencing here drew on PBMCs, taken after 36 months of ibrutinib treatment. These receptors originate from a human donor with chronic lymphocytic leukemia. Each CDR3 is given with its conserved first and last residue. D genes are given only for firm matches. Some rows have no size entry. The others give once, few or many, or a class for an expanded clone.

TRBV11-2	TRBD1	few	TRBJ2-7	TGTGCCAGCAGCAAAACAGGGGCCTACGAGCAGTACTTC	CASSKTGAYEQYF
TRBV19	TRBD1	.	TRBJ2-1	TGTGCCAGTAGTACGCAGGGGGCGCGTCAGTTCTTC	CASSTQGARQFF
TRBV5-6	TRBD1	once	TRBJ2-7	TGTGCCAGCAGCTTGGTGGACAGGCTAGCTGAGGAGCAGTACTTC	CASSLVDRLAEEQYF
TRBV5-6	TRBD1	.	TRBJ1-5	TGTGCCAGCAGCAGGCGGACAGGTTCTGGCAATCAGCCCCAGCATTTT	CASSRRTGSGNQPQHF
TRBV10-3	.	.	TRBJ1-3	TGTGCCATCACGGGGCCCTCTGGAAACACCATATATTTT	CAITGPSGNTIYF
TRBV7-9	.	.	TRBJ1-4	TGTGCCAGCAGCATCGCAGGGGCTAATGAAAAACTGTTTTTT	CASSIAGANEKLFF
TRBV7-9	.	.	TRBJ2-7	TGTGCCAGCAGCTTTGGTGAGGTCAGGAACCAGTACTTC	CASSFGEVRNQYF
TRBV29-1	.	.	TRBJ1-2	TGCAGCGTTGTTGGGGGCTCGTTCTATGGCTACACCTTC	CSVVGGSFYGYTF
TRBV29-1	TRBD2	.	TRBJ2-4	TGCAGCGTTGAAGATCGAACTAGCGGGAGCCCCAAAAACATTCAGTACTTC	CSVEDRTSGSPKNIQYF
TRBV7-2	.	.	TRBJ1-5	TGTGCCAGCAGCTTGGTAGGGGGGTTAAGCAATCAGCCCCAGCATTTT	CASSLVGGLSNQPQHF
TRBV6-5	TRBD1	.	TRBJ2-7	TGTGCCAGCAGTGGGGACAGGGGCCTGGACGAGCAGTACTTC	CASSGDRGLDEQYF
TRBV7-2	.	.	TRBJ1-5	TGTGCCAGCAGCTTAGGAGGGCTGACAGGTCAGCCCCAGCATTTT	CASSLGGLTGQPQHF
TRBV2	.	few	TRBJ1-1	TGTGCCAGCAGTGGACCCCGAGGTAACACTGAAGCTTTCTTT	CASSGPRGNTEAFF
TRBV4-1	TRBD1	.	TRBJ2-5	TGCGCCAGCAGCCAGTCCGGACCGGGACAGGGGAACCAAGAGACCCAGTACTTC	CASSQSGPGQGNQETQYF
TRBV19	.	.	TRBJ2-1	TGTGCCAGTAGTTCCCCCCGCAGGACCTCGCGTTTCTTC	CASSSPRRTSRFF
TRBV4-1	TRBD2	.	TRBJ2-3	TGCGCCAGCAGCCAACACGGGACTAGCGGGGGGGTGAGCCCCACAGATACGCAGTATTTT	CASSQHGTSGGVSPTDTQYF
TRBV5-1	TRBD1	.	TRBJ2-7	TGCGCCAGCAGCATGACAGGGCTATACGAGCAGTACTTC	CASSMTGLYEQYF